This note documents a single T cell receptor (beta chain) sequence. No antigen is known for it. This record belongs to a study of T cell responses to AZD1222 COVID-19 vaccine. Whole-study results and caveats: Breadth and depth of Spike-specific TCRs rose after two AZD1222 doses. At baseline, seropositivity was found in only six or seven AZD1222 recipients.

This CDR3 has 16 residues. The trim removed 5 bases at V and 2 bases at J, leaving 10 bases unmatched. CDR1 and CDR2 (germline): LGHNA, YNFKEQ. Clones were read by immunoSEQ multiplex PCR, and TCRdb kept only the in-frame ones, dropping some. The sample has 100,000 to 110,000 clones, about 88% seen once. The starting material was peripheral blood, obtained on day 0 of AZD1222 vaccination. The gene calls are TRBV4-2 and TRBJ2-5, with TRBD2 matching over 8 bases. The sequence was obtained from an adult in good health. CDR3 nucleotides: TGTGCCAGCAGCTCACCGGGACTAGGTCTTCAAGAGACCCAGTACTTC. It specifies CASSSPGLGLQETQYF.